This T cell receptor (beta chain) was identified in a study of OX40 agonist ivuxolimab in advanced cancers. Whole-study context: Of the participants, roughly 40% had some prior anti-PD-1, anti-PD-L1 or anti-CTLA-4 therapy, which was allowed.

Autoimmune disease history or systemic immunosuppression led to patients being barred. TCRdb's copy holds only in-frame clones and misses some; the assay was immunoSEQ multiplex PCR. The table shows tens of thousands of clones, with 70% to 90% occurring only once. Findings and caveats of the study: Among patients with partial responses at 0.1-3.0 mg/kg, clonal expansion was among the lowest.

Comment on this clone: What it binds is not known.

The germline V gene has CDR1 MDHEN and CDR2 SYDVKM. This CDR3 is built from 13 residues. V dropped 11 bases and J dropped 0; count of bases not matched to a gene: 3. The chain has TRBV28 and TRBJ1-4; 7 bases map to TRBD1. The sequences come from CD4+ or CD8+ T cells sorted from blood, collected in a trial of the OX40 agonist ivuxolimab. The receptor's source is an adult with an advanced solid tumor such as melanoma, head and neck, liver or kidney cancer. CDR3 DNA sequence: TGTGCCGTAGGGGGCTCAACTAATGAAAAACTGTTTTTT. It yields the protein CAVGGSTNEKLFF. Full variable domain (remainder filled in from reference TRBV28 and TRBJ1-4): DVKVTQSSRYLVKRTGEKVFLECVQDMDHENMFWYRQDPGLGLRLIYFSYDVKMKEKGDIPEGYSVSREKKERFSLILESASTNQTSMYLCAVGGSTNEKLFFGSGTQLSVL.